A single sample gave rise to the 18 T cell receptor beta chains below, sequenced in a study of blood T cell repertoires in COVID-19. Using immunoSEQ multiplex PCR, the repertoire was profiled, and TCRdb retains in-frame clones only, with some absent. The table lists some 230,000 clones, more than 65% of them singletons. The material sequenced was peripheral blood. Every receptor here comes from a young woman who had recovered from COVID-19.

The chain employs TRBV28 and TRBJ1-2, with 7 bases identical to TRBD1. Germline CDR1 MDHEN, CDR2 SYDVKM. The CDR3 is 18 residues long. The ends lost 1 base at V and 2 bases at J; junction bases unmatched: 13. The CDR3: CASSLLIGGERQNYGYTF. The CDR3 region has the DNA TGTGCCAGCAGTTTATTAATAGGGGGCGAGCGACAGAACTATGGCTACACCTTC.

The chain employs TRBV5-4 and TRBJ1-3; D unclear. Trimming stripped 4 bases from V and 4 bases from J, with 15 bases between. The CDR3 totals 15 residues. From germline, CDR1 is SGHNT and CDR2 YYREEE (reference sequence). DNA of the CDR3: TGTGCCAGCAGCCCGGGATCGCCGGGAGGAAACACCATATATTTT. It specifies CASSPGSPGGNTIYF.

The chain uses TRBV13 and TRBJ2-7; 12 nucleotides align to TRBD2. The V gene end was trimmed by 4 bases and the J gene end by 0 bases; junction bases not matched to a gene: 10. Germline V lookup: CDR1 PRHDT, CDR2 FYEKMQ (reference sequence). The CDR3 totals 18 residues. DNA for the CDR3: TGTGCCAGCAGCTCGTTGACTAGCGGGAGTGGGAGCTCCTACGAGCAGTACTTC. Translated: CASSSLTSGSGSSYEQYF.

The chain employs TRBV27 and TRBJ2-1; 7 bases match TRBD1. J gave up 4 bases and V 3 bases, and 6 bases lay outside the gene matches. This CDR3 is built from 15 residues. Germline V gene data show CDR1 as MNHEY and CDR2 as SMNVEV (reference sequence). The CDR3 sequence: CASSFGTAIYNEQFF. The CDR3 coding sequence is TGTGCCAGCAGTTTCGGGACAGCGATATACAATGAGCAGTTCTTC.

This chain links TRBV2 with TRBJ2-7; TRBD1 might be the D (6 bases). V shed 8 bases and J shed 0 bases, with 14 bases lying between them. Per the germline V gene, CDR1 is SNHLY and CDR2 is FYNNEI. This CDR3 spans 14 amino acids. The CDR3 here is CASGMDRNSYEQYF. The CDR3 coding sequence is TGTGCCAGCGGGATGGACAGAAACTCCTACGAGCAGTACTTC.

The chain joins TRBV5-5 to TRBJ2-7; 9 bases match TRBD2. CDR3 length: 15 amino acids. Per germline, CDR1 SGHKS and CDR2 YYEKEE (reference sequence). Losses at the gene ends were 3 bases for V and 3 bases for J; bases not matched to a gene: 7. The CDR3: CASSSLAGAHYEQYF. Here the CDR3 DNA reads TGTGCCAGCAGCTCACTAGCGGGCGCCCACTACGAGCAGTACTTC.

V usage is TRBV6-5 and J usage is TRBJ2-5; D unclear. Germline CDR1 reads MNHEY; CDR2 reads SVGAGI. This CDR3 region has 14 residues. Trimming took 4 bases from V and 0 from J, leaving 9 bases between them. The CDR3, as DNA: TGTGCCAGCAGTTCTCGCCAGTACCAAGAGACCCAGTACTTC. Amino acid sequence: CASSSRQYQETQYF.

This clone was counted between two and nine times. The DNA of the CDR3 is TGTGCCAGCAGCTTCTCCGACACCATATATTTT. Translating it yields CASSFSDTIYF. The chain combines TRBV7-9 with TRBJ1-3; D ambiguous. The CDR3 sequence is 11 residues long. Per germline, CDR1 SEHNR and CDR2 FQNEAQ (reference sequence). The V and J ends lost 3 bases and 8 bases respectively, with 5 bases between them.

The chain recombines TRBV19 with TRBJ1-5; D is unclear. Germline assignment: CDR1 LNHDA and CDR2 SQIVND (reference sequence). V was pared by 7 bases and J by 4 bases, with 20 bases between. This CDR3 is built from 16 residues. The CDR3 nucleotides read TGTGCCAGTAAAGGCCGAGGTGCCCCGGGGAATCAGCCCCAGCATTTT. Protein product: CASKGRGAPGNQPQHF.

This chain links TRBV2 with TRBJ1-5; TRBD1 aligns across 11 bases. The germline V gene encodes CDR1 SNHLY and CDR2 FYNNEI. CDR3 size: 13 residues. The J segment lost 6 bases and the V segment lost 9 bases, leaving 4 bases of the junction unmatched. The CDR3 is CASGQGAGQPQHF. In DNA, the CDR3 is TGTGCCAGTGGACAGGGGGCCGGTCAGCCCCAGCATTTT. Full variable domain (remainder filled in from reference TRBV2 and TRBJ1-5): EPEVTQTPSHQVTQMGQEVILRCVPISNHLYFYWYRQILGQKVEFLVSFYNNEISEKSEIFDDQFSVERPDGSNFTLKIRSTKLEDSAMYFCASGQGAGQPQHFGDGTRLSIL.

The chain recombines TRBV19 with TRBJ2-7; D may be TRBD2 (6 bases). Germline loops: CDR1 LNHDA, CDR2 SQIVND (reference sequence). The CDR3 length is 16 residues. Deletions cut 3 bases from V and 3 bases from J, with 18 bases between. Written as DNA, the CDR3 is TGTGCCAGTAGTATGGGAGGCACCTCCGCCGGCTACGAGCAGTACTTC. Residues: CASSMGGTSAGYEQYF.

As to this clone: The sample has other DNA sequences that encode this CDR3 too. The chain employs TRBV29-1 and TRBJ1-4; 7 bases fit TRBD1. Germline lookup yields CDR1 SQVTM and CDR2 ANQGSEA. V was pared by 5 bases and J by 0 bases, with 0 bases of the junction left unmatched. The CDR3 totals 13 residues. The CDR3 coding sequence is TGCAGCGTTCAGGGGGCAACTAATGAAAAACTGTTTTTT. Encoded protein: CSVQGATNEKLFF.

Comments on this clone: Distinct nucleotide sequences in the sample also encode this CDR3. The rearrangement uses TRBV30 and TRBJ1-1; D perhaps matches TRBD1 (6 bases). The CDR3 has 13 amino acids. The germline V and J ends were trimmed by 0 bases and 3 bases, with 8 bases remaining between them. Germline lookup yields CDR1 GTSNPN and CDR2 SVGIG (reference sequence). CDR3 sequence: CAWSVQGDTEAFF. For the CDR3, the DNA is TGTGCCTGGAGTGTACAGGGAGACACTGAAGCTTTCTTT. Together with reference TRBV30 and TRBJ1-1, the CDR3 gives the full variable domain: SQTIHQWPATLVQPVGSPLSLECTVEGTSNPNLYWYRQAAGRGLQLLFYSVGIGQISSEVPQNLSASRPQDRQFILSSKKLLLSDSGFYLCAWSVQGDTEAFFGQGTRLTVV.

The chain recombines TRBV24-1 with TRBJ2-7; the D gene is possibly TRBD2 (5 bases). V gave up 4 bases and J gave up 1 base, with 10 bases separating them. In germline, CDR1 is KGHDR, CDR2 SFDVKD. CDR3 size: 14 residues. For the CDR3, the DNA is TGTGCCACCAGTGACCCCCGGGAATCCTACGAGCAGTACTTC. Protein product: CATSDPRESYEQYF.

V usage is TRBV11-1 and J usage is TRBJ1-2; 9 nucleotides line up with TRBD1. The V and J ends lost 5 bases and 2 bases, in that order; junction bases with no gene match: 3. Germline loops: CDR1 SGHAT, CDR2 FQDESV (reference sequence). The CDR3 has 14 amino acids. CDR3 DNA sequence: TGTGCCAGCAGCGTAGGACAGGGGAACTATGGCTACACCTTC. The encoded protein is CASSVGQGNYGYTF. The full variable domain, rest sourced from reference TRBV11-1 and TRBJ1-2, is EAEVAQSPRYKITEKSQAVAFWCDPISGHATLYWYRQILGQGPELLVQFQDESVVDDSQLPKDRFSAERLKGVDSTLKIQPAELGDSAMYLCASSVGQGNYGYTFGSGTRLTVV.

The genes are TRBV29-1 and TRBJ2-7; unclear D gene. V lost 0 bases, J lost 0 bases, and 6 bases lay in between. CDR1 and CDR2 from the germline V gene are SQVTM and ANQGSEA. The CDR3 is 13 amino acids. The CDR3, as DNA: TGCAGCGTTGAAGACTTTTACTCCTACGAGCAGTACTTC. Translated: CSVEDFYSYEQYF.

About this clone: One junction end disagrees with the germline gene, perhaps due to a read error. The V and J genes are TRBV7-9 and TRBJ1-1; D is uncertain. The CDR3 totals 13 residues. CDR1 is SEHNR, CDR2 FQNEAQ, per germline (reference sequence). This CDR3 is CASSVALNTEAFF. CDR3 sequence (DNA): TGTGCCAGCAGCGTAGCCTTGAACACTGAAGCTTTCTTT. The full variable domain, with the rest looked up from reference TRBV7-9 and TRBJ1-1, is DTGVSQNPRHKITKRGQNVTFRCDPISEHNRLYWYRQTLGQGPEFLTYFQNEAQLEKSRLLSDRFSAERPKGSFSTLEIQRTEQGDSAMYLCASSVALNTEAFFGQGTRLTVV.

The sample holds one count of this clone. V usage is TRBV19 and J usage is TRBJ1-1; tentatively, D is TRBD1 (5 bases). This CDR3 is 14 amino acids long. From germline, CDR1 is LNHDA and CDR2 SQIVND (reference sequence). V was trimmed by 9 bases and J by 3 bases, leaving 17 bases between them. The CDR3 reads CASKTRVPYTEAFF. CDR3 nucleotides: TGTGCCAGCAAAACCAGGGTCCCCTACACTGAAGCTTTCTTT.